This passage covers 5 T cell receptor beta chains from one sample sequenced in a study of tumor and adjacent non-tumor tissue in lung cancer. The library came from three nested PCR rounds adapted from ARM-PCR protocols. TCRdb reprocessed the multiplex PCR reads with MiXCR, giving one entry per CDR3 protein. The table shows around 66,000 distinct CDR3 sequences, with less than 80% occurring only once. No cell sorting was done before RNA was extracted from the tissue. The sequenced sample was lung tumor tissue. These receptors came from a man aged 60-69 years with non-small cell lung cancer.

Comment on this clonotype: Lacking the conserved final phenylalanine or tryptophan, this CDR3 likely reflects a read error. This chain joins TRBV6-1 and TRBJ2-1, with TRBD2 as a possible D gene (5 bases). CDR1 is MNHNS and CDR2 is SASEGT in the germline V gene. This CDR3 is built from 15 residues. The CDR3 reads CASGEAASAYNEQFI. Here the CDR3 DNA reads TGTGCCAGCGGTGAAGCGGCGTCCGCCTACAATGAGCAGTTCATC.

Points on this clonotype: Possible read error: a much larger clone is one base away. This sequence joins TRBV12-3 or TRBV12-4 and TRBJ2-3; TRBD2 matches 10 bases. This CDR3 has 17 residues. CDR3 sequence reads: CVSSSYTLAGFTDTQYF. CDR3 nucleotides: TGTGTCAGCAGTTCTTATACACTAGCGGGGTTCACAGATACGCAGTATTTT.

Points on this clonotype: A read error may account for a junction end that differs from germline. This rearrangement joins TRBV12-3 or TRBV12-4 to TRBJ2-5; no clear D gene. The CDR3 contains 13 residues. CDR3 region: CTSSVDYQETQYF. The CDR3, as DNA: TGTACCAGCAGTGTAGATTACCAAGAGACCCAGTACTTC.

This clonotype was detected a few times. One junction end does not reproduce the germline sequence, and a read error may be involved. This rearrangement joins TRBV11-1 to TRBJ2-3, with 10 bases that match TRBD1. This CDR3 contains 16 residues. Looked up from germline, CDR1 is SGHAT and CDR2 is FQDESV (reference sequence). CDR3 in amino acids: CPSSRGTGATFDTQYF. CDR3 nucleotides: TGTCCCAGCAGTCGCGGGACAGGGGCCACCTTTGATACGCAGTATTTC.

Points on this clonotype: Mismatch with germline at one junction end may stem from a read error. The chain has TRBV14 and TRBJ2-3; maybe TRBD2 (5 bases). The germline CDR1 and CDR2 sequences are SGHDN and FVKESK. The CDR3 extends over 15 amino acids. CDR3 amino acids: CDSSQLASCTDTQYF. The CDR3 DNA is TGTGACAGCAGCCAACTTGCTAGCTGCACAGATACGCAGTATTTT.